These T cell receptor beta chains were read from a single sample in a study of CXCR3-negative and CXCR3-positive naive CD8 T cells. From the 5' RACE reads, TCRdb lists one entry per CDR3 protein and no DNA. The sample includes roughly 60,000 distinct CDR3 sequences. Sequencing was carried out using naive CXCR3+ CD8+ T cells from blood. These receptors were collected from a human donor in good health. Some clones in this sample may be carry-over from other donors' samples. Each CDR3 is given with its conserved first and last residue. Each record gives: CDR3 protein, CDR3 length, V gene, J gene.

CDR3: CASSRLTGQGETQYF; length: 15; V: TRBV21-1; J: TRBJ2-5
CDR3: CASSQGGDSYNEQFF; length: 15; V: TRBV4-3; J: TRBJ2-1
CDR3: CASSRGGGTEAFF; length: 13; V: TRBV14; J: TRBJ1-1
CDR3: CASSSGQGRHYEQYF; length: 15; V: TRBV28; J: TRBJ2-7
CDR3: CASSWGPIEQYF; length: 12; V: TRBV12-3/TRBV12-4; J: TRBJ2-7
CDR3: CSGGPLGGANVLTF; length: 14; V: TRBV20-1; J: TRBJ2-6
CDR3: CASSLDRRGQDEQYF; length: 15; V: TRBV7-4; J: TRBJ2-7
CDR3: CASSLSGFRTDTQYF; length: 15; V: TRBV3-1; J: TRBJ2-3
CDR3: CASSQDRGEDEQYF; length: 14; V: TRBV28; J: TRBJ2-7
CDR3: CASSSDREDQETQYF; length: 15; V: TRBV6-2/TRBV6-3; J: TRBJ2-5
CDR3: CSASGQTSYNEQFF; length: 14; V: TRBV20-1; J: TRBJ2-1
CDR3: CASSLEAGEQYF; length: 12; V: TRBV7-9; J: TRBJ2-7
CDR3: CASSFITGELFF; length: 12; V: TRBV7-9; J: TRBJ2-2
CDR3: CASSYAGNEQFF; length: 12; V: TRBV6-2/TRBV6-3; J: TRBJ2-1
CDR3: CRRGGEMNTEAFF; length: 13; V: TRBV20-1; J: TRBJ1-1
CDR3: CASSPTPQGGDSDTQYF; length: 17; V: TRBV7-2; J: TRBJ2-3
CDR3: CASSKAGGNFSTDTQYF; length: 17; V: TRBV21-1; J: TRBJ2-3
CDR3: CSARPGATYEQYF; length: 13; V: TRBV20-1; J: TRBJ2-7
CDR3: CSAPDLYGYTF; length: 11; V: TRBV20-1; J: TRBJ1-2